Listed below are T cell receptor beta chains from one sample, sequenced in a study of cytomegalovirus exposure and HLA in healthy donors. The assay was immunoSEQ multiplex PCR, and TCRdb's table has in-frame clones only and misses some. The sample includes some 140,000 clones, around 80% seen only once; the top ten take 2% to 2.5%. What was sequenced was PBMCs. The origin of the receptors is a man under 40 in good health and CMV-seronegative. The CDR3 runs from the conserved cysteine through the conserved F or W. Fields, in order: J gene, V gene, clone size, D gene, CDR3 protein, CDR3 DNA. The D gene is left open where the match is weak. Clone sizes are given selectively: once, few, many, or a class where the clone is expanded.

J: TRBJ1-5
V: TRBV29-1
size: -
D: -
CDR3: CSVWGGDSNQPQHF
DNA: TGCAGCGTTTGGGGAGGGGATAGCAATCAGCCCCAGCATTTT

J: TRBJ2-1
V: TRBV2
size: few
D: -
CDR3: CASYRSSYNEQFF
DNA: TGTGCCAGTTATAGGAGCTCCTACAATGAGCAGTTCTTC

J: TRBJ2-7
V: TRBV27
size: -
D: -
CDR3: CASSLTYSSAYEQYF
DNA: TGTGCCAGCAGTTTAACTTACAGCTCAGCTTACGAGCAGTACTTC

J: TRBJ1-3
V: TRBV7-8
size: -
D: -
CDR3: CASTLGAQTGNTIYF
DNA: TGTGCCAGCACCCTAGGGGCCCAGACTGGAAACACCATATATTTT

J: TRBJ1-1
V: TRBV6-4
size: -
D: -
CDR3: CASSGGGRGAFF
DNA: TGTGCCAGCAGTGGCGGTGGCCGCGGAGCTTTCTTT

J: TRBJ2-2
V: TRBV7-8
size: -
D: TRBD2
CDR3: CASTRAGYGSGELFF
DNA: TGTGCCAGCACACGAGCGGGATATGGATCCGGGGAGCTGTTTTTT

J: TRBJ2-3
V: TRBV14
size: -
D: -
CDR3: CASSQDFAPDTQYF
DNA: TGTGCCAGCAGCCAAGATTTCGCGCCCGATACGCAGTATTTT

J: TRBJ2-7
V: TRBV19
size: -
D: -
CDR3: CASTPGDHSYEQYF
DNA: TGTGCCAGTACCCCCGGAGATCACTCCTACGAGCAGTACTTC

J: TRBJ2-7
V: TRBV30
size: -
D: TRBD2
CDR3: CAWSGAGDYEQYF
DNA: TGTGCCTGGTCAGGTGCGGGGGACTACGAGCAGTACTTC

J: TRBJ2-1
V: TRBV28
size: -
D: TRBD2
CDR3: CASSSPAGADNEQFF
DNA: TGTGCCAGCAGTTCCCCAGCGGGAGCGGACAATGAGCAGTTCTTC

J: TRBJ1-4
V: TRBV28
size: -
D: TRBD1
CDR3: CASSLFDRVGKLFF
DNA: TGTGCCAGCAGTTTATTCGACAGGGTAGGAAAACTGTTTTTT

J: TRBJ2-6
V: TRBV5-6
size: few
D: TRBD2
CDR3: CASSALGGVYSGANVLTF
DNA: TGTGCCAGCAGCGCTCTGGGGGGGGTATACTCTGGGGCCAACGTCCTGACTTTC

J: TRBJ2-4
V: TRBV15
size: -
D: TRBD2
CDR3: CATSRDSPFAGGMDIQYF
DNA: TGTGCCACCAGCAGAGACTCCCCTTTTGCGGGAGGTATGGACATTCAGTACTTC

J: TRBJ2-2
V: TRBV5-1
size: -
D: -
CDR3: CASSLVQNTGELFF
DNA: TGCGCCAGCAGCTTGGTACAGAACACCGGGGAGCTGTTTTTT

J: TRBJ2-1
V: TRBV30
size: -
D: TRBD2
CDR3: CAWEGLAGNEQFF
DNA: TGTGCCTGGGAGGGACTAGCAGGTAATGAGCAGTTCTTC

J: TRBJ2-1
V: TRBV9
size: -
D: TRBD2
CDR3: CASSGAGGPHSYNEQFF
DNA: TGTGCCAGCAGTGGAGCGGGAGGGCCCCACTCCTACAATGAGCAGTTCTTC

J: TRBJ2-1
V: TRBV7-2
size: -
D: -
CDR3: CASSLGRSEQFF
DNA: TGTGCCAGCAGCTTAGGGAGGAGTGAGCAGTTCTTC

J: TRBJ2-3
V: TRBV13
size: -
D: -
CDR3: CASSSPGLRTDTQYF
DNA: TGTGCCAGCAGCTCGCCGGGACTTCGAACAGATACGCAGTATTTT

J: TRBJ2-7
V: TRBV25-1
size: once
D: TRBD1
CDR3: CASSEGQGIYEQYF
DNA: TGTGCCAGCAGTGAGGGACAGGGGATCTACGAGCAGTACTTC

J: TRBJ1-2
V: TRBV28
size: -
D: -
CDR3: CASSLGAAYGYTF
DNA: TGTGCCAGCAGTTTAGGGGCGGCCTATGGCTACACCTTC

J: TRBJ1-2
V: TRBV9
size: -
D: -
CDR3: CASSASPTQGNLYGYTF
DNA: TGTGCCAGCAGCGCATCCCCGACCCAGGGGAATCTTTATGGCTACACCTTC

J: TRBJ2-5
V: TRBV20-1
size: -
D: -
CDR3: CSATEETQYF
DNA: TGCAGTGCTACGGAGGAGACCCAGTACTTC

J: TRBJ1-2
V: TRBV5-6
size: few
D: -
CDR3: CASSLPGRRDYGYTF
DNA: TGTGCCAGCAGCTTACCCGGCCGGAGGGACTATGGCTACACCTTC

J: TRBJ2-7
V: TRBV10-3
size: -
D: TRBD2
CDR3: CAISDRTSGRYEQYF
DNA: TGTGCCATCAGTGACCGGACTAGCGGGCGCTACGAGCAGTACTTC

J: TRBJ2-7
V: TRBV11-2
size: -
D: TRBD1
CDR3: CASSFSTGYYEQYF
DNA: TGTGCCAGCAGCTTCTCGACAGGGTACTACGAGCAGTACTTC

J: TRBJ2-3
V: TRBV9
size: -
D: TRBD2
CDR3: CASSVQQAGSYTQYF
DNA: TGTGCCAGCAGCGTACAGCAAGCGGGATCTTATACGCAGTATTTT

J: TRBJ2-2
V: TRBV10-3
size: -
D: -
CDR3: CAISDSGLSGELFF
DNA: TGTGCCATCAGTGACTCCGGACTATCCGGGGAGCTGTTTTTT

J: TRBJ2-1
V: TRBV6-5
size: -
D: TRBD2
CDR3: CASSPAGGSYNEQFF
DNA: TGTGCCAGCAGCCCGGCGGGAGGGTCCTACAATGAGCAGTTCTTC

J: TRBJ2-2
V: TRBV29-1
size: -
D: -
CDR3: CSVESLGRNTGELFF
DNA: TGCAGCGTTGAATCCCTGGGGAGGAACACCGGGGAGCTGTTTTTT

J: TRBJ1-2
V: TRBV28
size: -
D: -
CDR3: CASSLGGRAILF
DNA: TGTGCCAGCTCCCTGGGTGGCAGGGCCATCCTCTTC

J: TRBJ2-7
V: TRBV4-2
size: -
D: TRBD2
CDR3: CASSPGVAGFYEQYF
DNA: TGTGCCAGCAGCCCCGGAGTAGCGGGGTTCTACGAGCAGTACTTC

J: TRBJ2-7
V: TRBV19
size: -
D: TRBD2
CDR3: CASSPPGVAGVYEQYF
DNA: TGTGCCAGTAGTCCACCCGGGGTAGCGGGAGTCTACGAGCAGTACTTC

J: TRBJ2-2
V: TRBV6-5
size: few
D: TRBD2
CDR3: CASKREYTGELFF
DNA: TGTGCCTCGAAGCGGGAGTACACCGGGGAGCTGTTTTTT

J: TRBJ2-3
V: TRBV5-1
size: -
D: -
CDR3: CASSLAWRDSTDTQYF
DNA: TGCGCCAGCAGCTTGGCCTGGCGGGATTCCACAGATACGCAGTATTTT

J: TRBJ2-1
V: TRBV19
size: -
D: TRBD2
CDR3: CASSIAGGLYNEQFF
DNA: TGTGCCAGTAGTATAGCGGGAGGGCTCTACAATGAGCAGTTCTTC

J: TRBJ2-1
V: TRBV28
size: few
D: -
CDR3: CASLPSGNSYNEQFF
DNA: TGTGCCAGCCTCCCAAGCGGAAACTCCTACAATGAGCAGTTCTTC

J: TRBJ1-2
V: TRBV28
size: -
D: -
CDR3: CASSLTGRVLGYTF
DNA: TGTGCCAGCAGTTTAACGGGCAGGGTTCTCGGCTACACCTTC

J: TRBJ2-5
V: TRBV4-2
size: -
D: -
CDR3: CASSQEWSSETQYF
DNA: TGTGCCAGCAGCCAAGAGTGGAGTTCAGAGACCCAGTACTTC

J: TRBJ1-1
V: TRBV6-6
size: few
D: TRBD1
CDR3: CASSWEDRLNTEAFF
DNA: TGTGCCAGCAGTTGGGAGGACAGGTTGAACACTGAAGCTTTCTTT

J: TRBJ1-3
V: TRBV27
size: -
D: TRBD1
CDR3: CASSSDRGLGNTIYF
DNA: TGTGCCAGCAGTTCAGACAGGGGGCTAGGAAACACCATATATTTT

J: TRBJ1-5
V: TRBV6-1
size: -
D: -
CDR3: CASSGHQYSNQPQHF
DNA: TGTGCCAGCAGTGGACACCAATATAGCAATCAGCCCCAGCATTTT

J: TRBJ1-3
V: TRBV28
size: -
D: TRBD1
CDR3: CASIRLGTGVGNTIYF
DNA: TGTGCCAGCATCCGACTCGGGACAGGGGTTGGAAACACCATATATTTT

J: TRBJ2-1
V: TRBV15
size: -
D: TRBD2
CDR3: CATSRDTGREGLNNEQFF
DNA: TGTGCCACCAGCAGAGATACAGGACGGGAGGGCCTAAATAATGAGCAGTTCTTC

J: TRBJ1-5
V: TRBV19
size: once
D: TRBD1
CDR3: CASSMGQGRGNQPQHF
DNA: TGTGCCAGTAGTATGGGACAGGGCAGGGGCAATCAGCCCCAGCATTTT

J: TRBJ2-3
V: TRBV5-1
size: once
D: TRBD2
CDR3: CASSSGTSGRNTQYF
DNA: TGCGCCAGCAGTTCCGGGACTAGCGGGCGGAATACGCAGTATTTT

J: TRBJ2-7
V: TRBV7-6
size: -
D: TRBD2
CDR3: CASSPTGLAGGPYEQYF
DNA: TGTGCCAGCAGCCCTACTGGACTAGCGGGAGGTCCCTACGAGCAGTACTTC

J: TRBJ2-7
V: TRBV7-8
size: few
D: -
CDR3: CASSLEGIEQYF
DNA: TGTGCCAGCAGCTTAGAGGGGATCGAGCAGTACTTC

J: TRBJ2-2
V: TRBV6-5
size: -
D: -
CDR3: CASTQIGAGELFF
DNA: TGTGCCAGCACCCAGATCGGGGCCGGGGAGCTGTTTTTT

J: TRBJ2-7
V: TRBV14
size: -
D: TRBD2
CDR3: CASSHRLAGPYEQYF
DNA: TGTGCCAGCAGCCACCGACTAGCGGGCCCCTACGAGCAGTACTTC